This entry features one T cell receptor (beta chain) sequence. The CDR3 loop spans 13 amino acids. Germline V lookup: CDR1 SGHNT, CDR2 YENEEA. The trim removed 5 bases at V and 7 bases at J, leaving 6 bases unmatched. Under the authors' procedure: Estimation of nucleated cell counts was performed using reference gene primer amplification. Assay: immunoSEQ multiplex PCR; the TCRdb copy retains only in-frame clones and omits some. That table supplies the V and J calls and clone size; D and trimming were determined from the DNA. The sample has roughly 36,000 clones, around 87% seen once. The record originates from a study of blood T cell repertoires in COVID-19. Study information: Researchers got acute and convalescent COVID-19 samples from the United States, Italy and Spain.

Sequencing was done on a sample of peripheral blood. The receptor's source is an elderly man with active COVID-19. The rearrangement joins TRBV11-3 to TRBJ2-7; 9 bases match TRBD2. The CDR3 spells CASSDGGRDEQYF. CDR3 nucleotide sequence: TGTGCCAGCAGCGATGGCGGGAGGGATGAGCAGTACTTC.